This passage covers 3 T cell receptor beta chains from one sample sequenced in a study of blood T cell repertoires in COVID-19. Measured with immunoSEQ multiplex PCR; TCRdb has only the in-frame clones, and not every one. The table has a few hundred thousand clones, approximately 86% seen once. The sample consisted of PBMCs or T cells enriched from blood (not recorded which). Receptor source: a middle-aged woman with acute COVID-19.

The chain employs TRBV19 and TRBJ2-1; 9 bases are shared with TRBD2. The germline V gene encodes CDR1 LNHDA and CDR2 SQIVND (reference sequence). J lost 0 bases, V lost 9 bases, and 3 bases had no gene match. This CDR3 has 14 residues. Here the CDR3 reads CARRGGPSYNEQFF. In DNA form, the CDR3 reads TGTGCCAGGCGGGGGGGTCCCTCCTACAATGAGCAGTTCTTC.

CDR3 loop: CASPGKGEEEKLFF. CDR3 nucleotides: TGCGCCAGCCCCGGGAAGGGGGAAGAAGAAAAACTGTTTTTT. The V call is TRBV4-3, the J call TRBJ1-4, with D possibly matching TRBD1 (6 bases). Germline-derived CDR1 and CDR2 are LGHNA and YSLEER. The CDR3 sequence is 14 residues long. V lost 8 bases and J 8 bases, leaving 18 bases between the germline ends.

The chain has TRBV6-2 or TRBV6-3 and TRBJ1-1, with D unclear. V lost 4 bases and J lost 6, with 18 bases in between. The CDR3 is made up of 15 amino acids. The germline V gene encodes CDR1 MNHEY and CDR2 SVGEGT. The CDR3 DNA follows: TGTGCCAGCAGTTTACGTTTACCGGGTTTTTCTGAAGCTTTCTTT. This sequence encodes CASSLRLPGFSEAFF.